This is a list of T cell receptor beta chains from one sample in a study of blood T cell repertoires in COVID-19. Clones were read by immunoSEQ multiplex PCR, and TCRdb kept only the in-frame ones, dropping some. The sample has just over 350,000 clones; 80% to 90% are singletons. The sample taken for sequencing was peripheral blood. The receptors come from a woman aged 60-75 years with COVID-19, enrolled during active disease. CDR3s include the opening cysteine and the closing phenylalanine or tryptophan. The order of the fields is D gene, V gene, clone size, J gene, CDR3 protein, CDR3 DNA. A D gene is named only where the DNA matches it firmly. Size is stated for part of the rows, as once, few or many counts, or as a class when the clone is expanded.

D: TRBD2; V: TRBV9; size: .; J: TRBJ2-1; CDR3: CASSSPSSGGADNEQFF; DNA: TGTGCCAGCAGCTCCCCCTCTAGCGGGGGGGCCGACAATGAGCAGTTCTTC
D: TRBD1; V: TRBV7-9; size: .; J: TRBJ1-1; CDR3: CASSLDRGAFF; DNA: TGTGCCAGCAGTTTGGACAGGGGAGCTTTCTTT
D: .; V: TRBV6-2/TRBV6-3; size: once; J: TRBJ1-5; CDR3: CASSRPGLRVQPQHF; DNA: TGTGCCAGCAGTAGACCGGGGTTAAGGGTTCAGCCCCAGCATTTT
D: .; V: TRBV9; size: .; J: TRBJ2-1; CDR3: CASSAPLTGTSNNEQFF; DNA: TGTGCCAGCAGCGCCCCTTTGACCGGGACAAGCAACAATGAGCAGTTCTTC
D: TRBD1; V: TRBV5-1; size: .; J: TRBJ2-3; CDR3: CASSSPGTGGTDTQYF; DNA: TGCGCCAGCAGCTCCCCCGGGACAGGGGGCACAGATACGCAGTATTTT
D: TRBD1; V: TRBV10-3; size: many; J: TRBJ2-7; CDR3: CAISGQGIVNEQYF; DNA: TGTGCCATCAGTGGACAGGGTATTGTTAACGAGCAGTACTTC
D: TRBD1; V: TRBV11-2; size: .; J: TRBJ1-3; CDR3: CASSLAGGTGGNTIYF; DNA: TGTGCCAGCAGCTTAGCTGGTGGGACAGGGGGAAACACCATATATTTT
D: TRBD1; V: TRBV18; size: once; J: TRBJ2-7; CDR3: CASSPQGQGWNEQYF; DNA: TGTGCCAGCTCACCACAGGGACAGGGGTGGAACGAGCAGTACTTC
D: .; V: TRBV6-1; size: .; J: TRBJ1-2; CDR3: CASSEGQAYLNYGYTF; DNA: TGTGCCAGCAGTGAAGGACAGGCGTACCTTAACTATGGCTACACCTTC
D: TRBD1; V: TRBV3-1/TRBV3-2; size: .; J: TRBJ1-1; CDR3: CASSQGSGTGMNTEAFF; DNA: TGTGCCAGCAGCCAAGGATCCGGGACAGGGATGAACACTGAAGCTTTCTTT
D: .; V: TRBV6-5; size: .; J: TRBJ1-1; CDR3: CASSYSGAAVTEAFF; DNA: TGTGCCAGCAGTTACTCCGGAGCGGCGGTCACTGAAGCTTTCTTT
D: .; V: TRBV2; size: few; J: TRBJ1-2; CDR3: CASSRDFGGYTF; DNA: TGTGCCAGCAGCCGGGACTTCGGTGGCTACACCTTC
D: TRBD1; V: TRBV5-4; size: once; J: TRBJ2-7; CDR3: CASSSYRGSYEQYF; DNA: TGTGCCAGCAGCTCATACAGGGGGTCCTACGAGCAGTACTTC
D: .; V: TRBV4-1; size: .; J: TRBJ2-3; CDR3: CASSRYTSTDTQYF; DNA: TGCGCCAGCAGCCGATATACTAGCACAGATACGCAGTATTTT
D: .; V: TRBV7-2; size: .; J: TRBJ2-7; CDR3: CASSGQTYEQYF; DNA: TGTGCCAGCAGTGGGCAGACCTACGAGCAGTACTTC